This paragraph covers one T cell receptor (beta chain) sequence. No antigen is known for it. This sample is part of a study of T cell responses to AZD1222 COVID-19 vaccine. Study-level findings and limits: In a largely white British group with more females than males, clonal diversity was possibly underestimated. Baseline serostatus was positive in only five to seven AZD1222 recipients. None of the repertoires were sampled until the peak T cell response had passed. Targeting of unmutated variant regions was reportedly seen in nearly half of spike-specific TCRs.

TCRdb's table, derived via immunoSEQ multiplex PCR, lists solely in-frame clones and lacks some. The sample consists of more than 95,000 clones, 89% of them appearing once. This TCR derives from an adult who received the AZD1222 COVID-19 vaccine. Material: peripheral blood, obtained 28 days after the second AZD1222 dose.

The DNA of the CDR3 is TGTGCCAGCTTCGGGCAGCCGAACACTGAAGCTTTCTTT. Its protein is CASFGQPNTEAFF. V and J are TRBV28 and TRBJ1-1, with D unclear. The CDR3 is 13 residues long. Per the germline V gene, CDR1 is MDHEN and CDR2 is SYDVKM. The V gene lost 8 bases and the J gene lost 1 base, with 11 bases spanning the gap. Using reference TRBV28 and TRBJ1-1 for the parts outside the CDR3, the full variable domain is DVKVTQSSRYLVKRTGEKVFLECVQDMDHENMFWYRQDPGLGLRLIYFSYDVKMKEKGDIPEGYSVSREKKERFSLILESASTNQTSMYLCASFGQPNTEAFFGQGTRLTVV.